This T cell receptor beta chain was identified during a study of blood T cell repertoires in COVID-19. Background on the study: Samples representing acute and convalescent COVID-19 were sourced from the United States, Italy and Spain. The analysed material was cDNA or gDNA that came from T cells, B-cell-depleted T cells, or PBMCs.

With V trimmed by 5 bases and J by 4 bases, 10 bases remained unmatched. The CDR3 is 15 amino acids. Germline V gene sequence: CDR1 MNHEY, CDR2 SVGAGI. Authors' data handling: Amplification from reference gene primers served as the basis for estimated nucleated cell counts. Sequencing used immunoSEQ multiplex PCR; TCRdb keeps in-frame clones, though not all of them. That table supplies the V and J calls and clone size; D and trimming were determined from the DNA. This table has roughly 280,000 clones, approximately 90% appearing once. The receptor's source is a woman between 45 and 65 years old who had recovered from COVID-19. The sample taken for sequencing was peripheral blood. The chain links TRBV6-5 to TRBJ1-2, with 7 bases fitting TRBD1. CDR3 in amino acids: CASSTFSGGAYGYTF. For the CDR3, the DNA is TGTGCCAGCAGTACATTTTCAGGGGGAGCCTATGGCTACACCTTC.